A single sample is the source of the 5 T cell receptor beta chains below, sequenced in a study of response to subunit inactivated influenza vaccine. Each CDR3 protein gets one entry after TCRdb re-called the RT-PCR reads with MiXCR. The data contain hundreds of thousands of distinct CDR3 sequences, about a sixth of them seen just once; the ten biggest clones take up approximately 10%. The material sequenced was PBMCs from blood, taken less than 13 days after vaccination. These receptors all stem from a man aged 45-60 years who received an inactivated influenza vaccine.

This clonotype was found a few times. J is TRBJ2-2 and V is TRBV4-1; 7 bases line up with TRBD2. Trimming at V came to 7 bases and at J to 4 bases, leaving 9 bases not matched to a gene. CDR1 is MGHRA, CDR2 YSYEKL, per germline. The CDR3 is made up of 15 amino acids. The CDR3 loop reads CASTIGGRFTGELFF. The CDR3 bases are TGCGCCAGCACTATCGGGGGGAGATTCACCGGGGAGCTGTTTTTT.

This clonotype turned up a few times. V is TRBV4-3 and J is TRBJ2-1; the D is unclear. There are 16 residues in the CDR3. Germline CDR1 is LGHNA and CDR2 is YSLEER. Trimming cost V 0 bases and J 4 bases, with 13 bases left between them. DNA for the CDR3: TGCGCCAGCAGCCAAGAATTAAGCGAGCCTTACAATGAGCAGTTCTTC. It specifies CASSQELSEPYNEQFF.

The chain carries TRBV4-1 and TRBJ1-1, with D unclear. Germline V lookup: CDR1 MGHRA, CDR2 YSYEKL. The germline V and J ends were trimmed by 1 base and 4 bases, with 10 bases remaining between them. The CDR3 runs 14 residues. The CDR3 region has the DNA TGCGCCAGCAGCCAAGGCCCGGGAGCCACTGAAGCTTTCTTT. Protein: CASSQGPGATEAFF.

The chain recombines TRBV20-1 with TRBJ2-3, with 7 bases that match TRBD1. Per germline, CDR1 DFQATT and CDR2 SNEGSKA (reference sequence). The CDR3 is 14 residues long. V was clipped by 5 bases and J by 1 base; unmatched bases: 6. The CDR3 sequence is CSASRDSGTDTQYF. The CDR3 DNA follows: TGCAGTGCTTCCCGGGACAGCGGCACAGATACGCAGTATTTT.

The chain has TRBV5-1 and TRBJ2-1; TRBD1 is a possible D gene (6 bases). The CDR3 loop spans 16 amino acids. The V end was cut by 3 bases, the J end by 5 bases, with 18 bases between. CDR1 and CDR2 (germline): SGHRS, YFSETQ. This CDR3 reads CASSSLRDRNHNEQFF. The DNA of the CDR3 is TGCGCCAGCAGCTCGCTAAGAGACAGGAACCACAATGAGCAGTTCTTC.